These 5 T cell receptor beta chains were sequenced from one sample in a study of T cells after yellow fever vaccination. TCRdb ran MiXCR on the 5' RACE reads and lists one entry per CDR3 protein. Among about 58,000 distinct CDR3 sequences, around 7% were seen once, and the ten largest hold about 40%. Source: CD8+ T cells sorted from PBMCs, taken on the day of the first yellow fever vaccination. These receptors originate from a man younger than 35 who received the YFV17D yellow fever vaccine.

The chain couples TRBV14 to TRBJ2-4; D is ambiguous. This CDR3 is built from 15 residues. The V gene's germline CDR1 is SGHDN and CDR2 FVKESK. Trimming stripped 3 bases from V and 2 bases from J, with 11 bases between. The CDR3 reads CASSQGYSTKNIQYF. CDR3 sequence (DNA): TGTGCCAGCAGCCAGGGGTATAGCACCAAAAACATTCAGTACTTC.

In this sample, this clonotype turned up a few times. The chain has TRBV19 and TRBJ2-3; a weak D match, TRBD1 (6 bases). The CDR3 runs 16 residues. Trimming pared 2 bases from V and 2 bases from J, leaving 14 bases between. CDR1 LNHDA and CDR2 SQIVND come from the germline V gene (reference sequence). The CDR3 coding sequence is TGTGCCAGTAGTATATGGTCAGGGGCCCTCACAGATACGCAGTATTTT. Protein product: CASSIWSGALTDTQYF.

In its sample, this clonotype was seen a few times. V is TRBV7-2 and J is TRBJ2-7; no definite D call. Germline V gene sequence: CDR1 SGHTA, CDR2 FQGNSA. CDR3 size: 15 residues. V was shortened by 3 bases and J by 4 bases, with 16 bases between the two germline ends. The CDR3: CASSFFPGGPYEQYV. The CDR3 DNA follows: TGTGCCAGCAGCTTCTTCCCTGGTGGGCCATACGAGCAGTACGTC.

In its sample, this clonotype was seen many times. The rearrangement links TRBV9 to TRBJ2-3; weak D call: TRBD2 (6 bases). Germline V gives CDR1 SGDLS, CDR2 YYNGEE. The V end lost 3 bases, the J end lost 0 bases, and 20 bases lay between the germline ends. The CDR3 sequence is 18 residues long. The CDR3 nucleotides read TGTGCCAGCAGCGAAGACTACCCGGGGGTAATTAGCACAGATACGCAGTATTTT. Protein: CASSEDYPGVISTDTQYF.

The chain joins TRBV6-1 to TRBJ1-2; D gene ambiguous. CDR3 length: 14 residues. Germline CDR1 is MNHNS and CDR2 is SASEGT. V was trimmed by 7 bases and J by 8 bases, leaving 20 bases between them. The CDR3 protein is CASTSERAGQGYTF. CDR3 sequence (DNA): TGTGCCAGCACATCCGAACGGGCCGGTCAGGGCTACACCTTC.